The sample holds many counts of the clone carrying this T cell receptor beta chain. The data were taken from a study of cytomegalovirus exposure and HLA in healthy donors. CDR1 and CDR2 (germline): MNHEY, SVGAGI. The CDR3 is made up of 15 amino acids. Germline trimming cut 5 bases from V and 6 bases from J; bases unmatched to any gene: 8. Vbeta (60) and Jbeta (13) primers were used in the PCR. Sequencing was performed with immunoSEQ multiplex PCR; in TCRdb, only in-frame clones are kept and a portion is missing. The table lists roughly 150,000 clones, around 79% of them singletons. This TCR was recovered from a woman in her thirties in good health and CMV-seronegative. The sequenced sample consisted of PBMCs. The rearrangement links TRBV6-5 to TRBJ1-4, with 8 bases that match TRBD1. This CDR3 reads CASSPGQGRDEKLFF. CDR3 DNA: TGTGCCAGCAGTCCCGGACAGGGAAGGGATGAAAAACTGTTTTTT.